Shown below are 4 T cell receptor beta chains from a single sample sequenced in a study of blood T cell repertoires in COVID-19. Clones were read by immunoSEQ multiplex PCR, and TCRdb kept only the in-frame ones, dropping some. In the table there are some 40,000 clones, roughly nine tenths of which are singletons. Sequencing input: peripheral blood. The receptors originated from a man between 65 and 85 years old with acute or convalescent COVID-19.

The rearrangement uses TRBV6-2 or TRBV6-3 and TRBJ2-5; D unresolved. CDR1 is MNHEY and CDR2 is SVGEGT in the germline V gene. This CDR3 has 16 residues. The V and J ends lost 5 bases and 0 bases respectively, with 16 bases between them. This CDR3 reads CASSRASPPNQETQYF. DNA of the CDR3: TGTGCCAGCAGTCGCGCCTCTCCCCCAAACCAAGAGACCCAGTACTTC.

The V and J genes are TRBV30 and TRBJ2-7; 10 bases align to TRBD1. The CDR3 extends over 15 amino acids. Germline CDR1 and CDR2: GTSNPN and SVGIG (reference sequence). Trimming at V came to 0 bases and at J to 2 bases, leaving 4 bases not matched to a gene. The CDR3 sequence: CAWSVTGTGAYEQYF. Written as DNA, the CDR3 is TGTGCCTGGAGTGTAACCGGGACAGGGGCCTACGAGCAGTACTTC.

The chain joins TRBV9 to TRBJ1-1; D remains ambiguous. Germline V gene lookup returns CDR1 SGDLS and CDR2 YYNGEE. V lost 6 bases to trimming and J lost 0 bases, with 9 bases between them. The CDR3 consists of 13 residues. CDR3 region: CASKEHLNTEAFF. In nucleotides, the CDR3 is TGTGCCAGCAAAGAACATCTGAACACTGAAGCTTTCTTT.

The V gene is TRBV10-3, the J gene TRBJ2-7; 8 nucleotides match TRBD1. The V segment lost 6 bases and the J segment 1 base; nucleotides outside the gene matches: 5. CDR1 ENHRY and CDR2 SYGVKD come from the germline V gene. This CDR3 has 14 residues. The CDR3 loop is CAISRTGSSYEQYF. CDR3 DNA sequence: TGTGCCATCAGCCGGACAGGGTCGTCCTACGAGCAGTACTTC.